The clone carrying this TCR beta chain was observed many times. Its matching antigen is unknown. The record originates from a study of neurological immune-mediated disorders. Study-level information: Multiple sclerosis patients numbering approximately 35 comprised some 31 relapsing-remitting and 3 secondary progressive patients. Study-wide findings and caveats: None of the CDR3 amino acid sequences found in expanded clones was shared across subjects. This suggests that the TCR-beta repertoires were private in all groups. Among 34 multiple sclerosis patients, phylogenetic grouping put the repertoires of 18 into a single related-CDR3 cluster, a possible signature. It was HTLV-1-associated myelopathy that showed the most TCR clonal expansion, while multiple sclerosis showed the least, falling below healthy controls.

TCRdb analysed the 5' RACE reads with MiXCR anew, one entry per CDR3 protein. Among 25,000 to 40,000 distinct CDR3 sequences listed, 1.5% were seen once. CDR1 is LGHDT and CDR2 is YNNKEL in the germline V gene (reference sequence). With 4 bases removed from V and 2 bases from J, the gap between germline ends came to 13 bases. The CDR3 runs to 15 residues. Sequencing was carried out using PBMCs. The chain recombines TRBV3-1 with TRBJ2-3; D possibly corresponds to TRBD1 (6 bases). The clonotype was recovered from a woman aged 30 to 39 with multiple sclerosis. The CDR3 loop reads CASSPRQANTDTQYF. The DNA of the CDR3 is TGTGCCAGCAGCCCAAGACAGGCTAACACAGATACGCAGTATTTT.